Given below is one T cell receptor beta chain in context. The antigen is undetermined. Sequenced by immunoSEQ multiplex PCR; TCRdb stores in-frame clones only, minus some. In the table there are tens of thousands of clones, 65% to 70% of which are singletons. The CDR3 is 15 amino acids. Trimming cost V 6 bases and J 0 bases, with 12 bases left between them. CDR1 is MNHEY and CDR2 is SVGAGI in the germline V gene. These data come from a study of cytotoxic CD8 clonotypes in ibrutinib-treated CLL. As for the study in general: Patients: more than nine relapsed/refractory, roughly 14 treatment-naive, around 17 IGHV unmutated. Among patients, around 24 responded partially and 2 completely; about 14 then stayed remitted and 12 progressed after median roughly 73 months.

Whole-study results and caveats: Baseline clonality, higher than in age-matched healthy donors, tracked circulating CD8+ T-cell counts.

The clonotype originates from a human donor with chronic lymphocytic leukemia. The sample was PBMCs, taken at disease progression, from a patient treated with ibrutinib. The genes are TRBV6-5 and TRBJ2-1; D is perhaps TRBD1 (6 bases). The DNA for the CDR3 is TGTGCCAGCAGCCTCCGGGACACCTCCTACAATGAGCAGTTCTTC. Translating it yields CASSLRDTSYNEQFF.